Listed below are T cell receptor beta chains from one sample, sequenced in a study of blood T cell repertoires in COVID-19. The assay was immunoSEQ multiplex PCR, and TCRdb's table has in-frame clones only and misses some. Of about 320,000 clones listed, 75% to 90% are singletons. Sequencing used PBMCs or T cells enriched from blood (not recorded which). These receptor sequences come from a man aged 60 to 75 who had recovered from COVID-19. Each CDR3 is given with its conserved first and last residue. A D gene is named only where the DNA matches it firmly. Clone size appears in some rows only: once, few, many, or a class for an expanded clone.

J gene | V gene | D gene | clone size | CDR3 DNA | CDR3 protein
TRBJ2-5 | TRBV7-3 | - | - | TGTGCCAGCAGCTTAATCGGCGCGGGGAGCGGAGGAGGTATAGAGACCCAGTACTTC | CASSLIGAGSGGGIETQYF
TRBJ2-6 | TRBV18 | - | - | TGTGCCAGCTCACCAAGTCAAACAGGGTCCGGCGTCCTGACTTTC | CASSPSQTGSGVLTF
TRBJ2-1 | TRBV24-1 | TRBD2 | - | TGTGCCACCAGTGACTATGGGACTAGCGACAACAATGAGCAGTTCTTC | CATSDYGTSDNNEQFF
TRBJ1-3 | TRBV28 | - | once | TGTGCCAGCAGTTTGTCAGGGTTGGGGGCTGGGTCTGGAAACACCATATATTTT | CASSLSGLGAGSGNTIYF
TRBJ1-1 | TRBV6-5 | TRBD1 | - | TGTGCCAGCAAAAAGGGACAGGTCTACACTGAAGCTTTCTTT | CASKKGQVYTEAFF
TRBJ2-5 | TRBV28 | TRBD2 | - | TGTGCCAGCAGCACCCAGCGGGGGCAAGAGACCCAGTACTTC | CASSTQRGQETQYF
TRBJ2-7 | TRBV29-1 | TRBD1 | - | TGCAGCGTAGGGGACAGCTACGAGCAGTACTTC | CSVGDSYEQYF
TRBJ2-5 | TRBV19 | TRBD2 | - | TGTGCCAGTAGTCCCCGCCGCGGGAGCCAACCTCGACAAGAGACCCAGTACTTC | CASSPRRGSQPRQETQYF
TRBJ1-2 | TRBV7-9 | - | - | TGTGCCAGCAGCCTCGACAGTAACTATGGCTACACCTTC | CASSLDSNYGYTF
TRBJ2-1 | TRBV21-1 | - | - | TGTGCCAGCGGAAGGGGTGAGCAGTTCTTC | CASGRGEQFF
TRBJ2-1 | TRBV2 | TRBD1 | - | TGTGCCAGCACCAGATCAGGACAGGGGGCCGGTGAGCAGTTCTTC | CASTRSGQGAGEQFF
TRBJ2-7 | TRBV6-1 | TRBD2 | - | TGTGCCAGCAGTGAAATTGGGGTGAACAGTGGGACTACCTACGAGCAGTACTTC | CASSEIGVNSGTTYEQYF
TRBJ1-2 | TRBV6-2/TRBV6-3 | - | - | TGTGCCAGCAGTCGGCAGGGATATGGCTACACCTTC | CASSRQGYGYTF
TRBJ1-2 | TRBV7-2 | TRBD1 | - | TGTGCCAGCAGCTTATCAGGGGGCAACTATGGCTACACCTTC | CASSLSGGNYGYTF
TRBJ2-3 | TRBV28 | TRBD2 | once | TGTGCCAGCAGTTTACTGCGGGAGGGCCGAGATACGCAGTATTTT | CASSLLREGRDTQYF
TRBJ1-1 | TRBV29-1 | TRBD1 | - | TGCAGCGTTCGGACAGGGGGGAACACTGAAGCTTTCTTT | CSVRTGGNTEAFF
TRBJ1-1 | TRBV7-2 | - | - | TGTGCCAGCAGCACCCGGGACACACTGAACACTGAAGCTTTCTTT | CASSTRDTLNTEAFF
TRBJ1-5 | TRBV28 | - | few | TGTGCCAGCAGCCCGACAGACGGGCTAAGGCCCCAGCATTTT | CASSPTDGLRPQHF
TRBJ2-5 | TRBV3-1/TRBV3-2 | - | - | TGTGCCAGCAGCCAAGAGGCGGTGGCAGTAGGTAGGGAGACCCAGTACTTC | CASSQEAVAVGRETQYF
TRBJ2-4 | TRBV7-9 | - | - | TGTGCCAGCAGCTTAGTCTTTTCGGGGAACTCCAAAAACATTCAGTACTTC | CASSLVFSGNSKNIQYF
TRBJ2-3 | TRBV4-1 | TRBD1 | once | TGCGCCAGCAGCCAAGTCCAGGGGGTAGACCACACAGATACGCAGTATTTT | CASSQVQGVDHTDTQYF
TRBJ1-4 | TRBV5-1 | TRBD1 | - | TGCGCCAGCAGCTTTGGACAGGGGATGGGACTATCTAATGAAAAACTGTTTTTT | CASSFGQGMGLSNEKLFF
TRBJ1-4 | TRBV18 | - | - | TGTGCCAGCTCACGGAGGGACTTCACAACTAATGAAAAACTGTTTTTT | CASSRRDFTTNEKLFF
TRBJ1-2 | TRBV29-1 | TRBD1 | - | TGCAGCGTTGAATACGGGACAGGGTCGAAAGGCTACACCTTC | CSVEYGTGSKGYTF
TRBJ2-7 | TRBV6-6 | - | - | TGTGCCAGCAGTTACTCCACTAGGGAGTCCGAGCAGTACTTC | CASSYSTRESEQYF
TRBJ2-3 | TRBV5-4 | - | - | TGTGCCAGCAGCCCCCAGGACAGCCCAAGCACAGATACGCAGTATTTT | CASSPQDSPSTDTQYF
TRBJ2-3 | TRBV19 | - | - | TGTGCCAGTACTAACCTCCCTATCACAGATACGCAGTATTTT | CASTNLPITDTQYF
TRBJ1-1 | TRBV6-5 | TRBD1 | - | TGTGCCAGCAGTTCTGGGACAGGGAACACTGAAGCTTTCTTT | CASSSGTGNTEAFF
TRBJ1-2 | TRBV2 | TRBD1 | - | TGTGCCAGCAGTGGACTCGACAGGGGCTATGGCTACACCTTC | CASSGLDRGYGYTF
TRBJ2-7 | TRBV6-1 | TRBD2 | - | TGTGCCAGCAGTGACAGTGGCGCGACTAGCGACTCTGGGCAGTACTTC | CASSDSGATSDSGQYF
TRBJ1-1 | TRBV5-1 | TRBD1 | once | TGCGCCAGCAGCTTTGCGGGACAGGGGTACGGTGAGAACACTGAAGCTTTCTTT | CASSFAGQGYGENTEAFF
TRBJ2-5 | TRBV7-3 | TRBD1 | - | TGTGCCAGCAGCCCCACAGGGGGGTGGCAAGAGACCCAGTACTTC | CASSPTGGWQETQYF
TRBJ1-6 | TRBV7-9 | - | - | TGTGCCAGCAGCTTAGGTATTGATTCACCCCTCCACTTT | CASSLGIDSPLHF